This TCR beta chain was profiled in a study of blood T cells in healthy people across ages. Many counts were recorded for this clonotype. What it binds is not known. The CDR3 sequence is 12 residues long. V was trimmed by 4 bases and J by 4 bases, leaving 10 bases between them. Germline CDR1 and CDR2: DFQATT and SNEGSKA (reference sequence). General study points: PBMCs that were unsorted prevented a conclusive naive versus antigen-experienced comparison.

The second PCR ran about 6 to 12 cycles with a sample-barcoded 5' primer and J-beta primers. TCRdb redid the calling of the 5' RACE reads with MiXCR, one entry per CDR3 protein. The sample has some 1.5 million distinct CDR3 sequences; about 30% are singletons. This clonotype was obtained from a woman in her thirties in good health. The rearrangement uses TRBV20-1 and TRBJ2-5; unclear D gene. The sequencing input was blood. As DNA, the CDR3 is TGCAGTGCTAAGGTGGTTCCAGAGACCCAGTACTTC. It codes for CSAKVVPETQYF.